This T cell receptor beta chain was obtained from a study of blood T cell repertoires in COVID-19 (dated by TCRdb to 2018 to 2020). At the level of the whole study: For ImmuneRACE Cohort 3, a participant was defined as recovered based on two consecutive negative NP/OP PCR tests, clearance by a healthcare professional, or resolution of symptoms. The collaborator samples originated in the United States, Italy and Spain and spanned the acute and convalescent phases of COVID-19. The prospective study material was composed of cDNA or gDNA derived from T cells, B-cell-depleted T cells, or PBMCs. Deeply sampled blood TCRbeta repertoires from subjects exposed to, actively infected with, or recovered from COVID-19 were included in the dataset. The repertoires were made available in a free public database intended to serve as a resource for research on the immune response to SARS-CoV-2. The samples were drawn from two sources: the first 160 participants of the ongoing ImmuneRACE study, and some 1,300 subjects contributed by 6 global collaborators. Nearly every sample came with metadata listing a de-identified subject ID, COVID-19 status, age in years and sex. Where HLA class I and class II types were available, the types were taken from metadata supplied by the sample provider, not from assay-based typing.

The immunoSEQ Assay, a bias-controlled multiplex PCR, was used to amplify TCRbeta CDR3 regions from genomic DNA. The original pipeline was this. The number of nucleated cells in each sample was estimated from the amplification of reference gene primers within the assay. To quantify the absolute abundance of each unique TCRbeta CDR3 rearrangement, sequence reads were collapsed and filtered. Productive Simpson clonality was computed per sample as the square root of Simpson's diversity index over productive rearrangements. TCRdb mirrors the immuneACCESS table, restricted to in-frame sequences. Some clones are absent from its copies; in checked studies, under half trace to an unresolved V gene, and the reason for the others is unknown. V, J and clone size derive from that table, while D and trimming were established from the DNA sequence. In all, the sample holds fewer than 250,000 clones, and about 85% of those were seen once. Under 30% of the sample lies in the top ten.

Results the study describes overall, beyond this receptor: The quantity of clinical and demographic metadata differed by source and by participant and was supplied without curation.

CDR1 and CDR2 are read off the germline V gene (reference sequence) as WNHNN and SYGVQD. The CDR3 runs 13 residues from the cysteine to the phenylalanine. This entry keeps only the CDR3 DNA: 39 bases, framed from base 1. V sheds 0 bases and J sheds 6 bases, leaving 8 bases between their ends. Participants in the prospective study were enrolled through a virtual design, were aged about 18 to 89 years, and lived in approximately 24 United States geographic areas. In the prospective study, participants were assigned to cohorts based on the clinical history participants reported in a screening survey and a study questionnaire. In the prospective study, mobile phlebotomists collected whole blood, serum and a nasopharyngeal or oropharyngeal swab from each participant. Additional blood draws and questionnaires over a roughly two-month period could optionally be provided by prospective study participants. Before DNA extraction, prospective study blood samples were shipped either frozen or at room temperature.

With respect to this clone: No cognate antigen has been identified for it. Base qualities are not at hand, and no much larger clone is one base apart.

This TCR was recovered from a woman aged 40-49 years in a cohort exposed to, infected with or recovered from COVID-19 (not recorded which). The sequenced sample consisted of PBMCs or T cells enriched from blood (not recorded which). Recombination connected TRBV10-1 to TRBJ1-2; the best D guess is TRBD1, with 6 bases matching. At the DNA level, the sequence is TGCGCCAGCAGTGAGTCACAGGGACATGGCTACACCTTC. It codes for CASSESQGHGYTF.